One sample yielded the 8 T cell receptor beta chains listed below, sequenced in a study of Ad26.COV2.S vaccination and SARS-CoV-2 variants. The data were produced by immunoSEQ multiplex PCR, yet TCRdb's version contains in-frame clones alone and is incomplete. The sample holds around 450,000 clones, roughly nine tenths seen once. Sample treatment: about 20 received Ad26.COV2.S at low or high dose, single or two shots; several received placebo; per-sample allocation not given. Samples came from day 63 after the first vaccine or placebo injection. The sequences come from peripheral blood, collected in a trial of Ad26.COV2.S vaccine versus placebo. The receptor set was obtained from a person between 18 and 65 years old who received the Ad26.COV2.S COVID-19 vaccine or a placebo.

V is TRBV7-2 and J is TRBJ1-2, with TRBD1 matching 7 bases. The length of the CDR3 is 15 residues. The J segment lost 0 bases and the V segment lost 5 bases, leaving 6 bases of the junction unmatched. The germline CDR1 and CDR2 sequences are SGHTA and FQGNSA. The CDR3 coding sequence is TGTGCCAGCAGCCAGGGGGGGATAGCTAACTATGGCTACACCTTC. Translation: CASSQGGIANYGYTF.

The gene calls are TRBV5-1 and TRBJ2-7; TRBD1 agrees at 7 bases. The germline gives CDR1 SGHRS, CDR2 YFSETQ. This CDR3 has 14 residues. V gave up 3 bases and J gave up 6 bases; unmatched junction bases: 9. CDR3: CASSSDRSFFEQYF. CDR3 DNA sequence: TGCGCCAGCAGCTCGGACAGGAGTTTTTTCGAGCAGTACTTC.

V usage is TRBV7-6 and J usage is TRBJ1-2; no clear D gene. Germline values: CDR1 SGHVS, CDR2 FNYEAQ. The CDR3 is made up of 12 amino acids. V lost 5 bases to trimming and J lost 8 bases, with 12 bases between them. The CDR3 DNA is TGTGCCAGCAGCGCCTTTGTGGACGGCTACACCTTC. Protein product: CASSAFVDGYTF.

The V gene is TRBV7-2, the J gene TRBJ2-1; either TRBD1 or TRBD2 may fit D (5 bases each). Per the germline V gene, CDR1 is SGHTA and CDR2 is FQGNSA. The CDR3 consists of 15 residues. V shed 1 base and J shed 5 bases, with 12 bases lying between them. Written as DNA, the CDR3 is TGTGCCAGCAGCTTAGGGGGGAATGGCAACAATGAGCAGTTCTTC. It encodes CASSLGGNGNNEQFF.

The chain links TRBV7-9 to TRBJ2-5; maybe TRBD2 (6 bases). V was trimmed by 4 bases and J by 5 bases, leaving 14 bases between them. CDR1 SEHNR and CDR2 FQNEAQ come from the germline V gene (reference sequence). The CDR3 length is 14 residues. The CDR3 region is CASSSGGKGETQYF. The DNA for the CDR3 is TGTGCCAGCAGCTCCGGGGGTAAAGGGGAGACCCAGTACTTC.

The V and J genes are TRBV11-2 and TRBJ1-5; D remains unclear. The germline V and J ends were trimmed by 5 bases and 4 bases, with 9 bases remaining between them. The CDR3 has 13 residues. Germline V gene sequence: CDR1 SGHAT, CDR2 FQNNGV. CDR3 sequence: CASSIGVNQPQHF. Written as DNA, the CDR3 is TGTGCCAGCAGCATAGGAGTTAATCAGCCCCAGCATTTT.

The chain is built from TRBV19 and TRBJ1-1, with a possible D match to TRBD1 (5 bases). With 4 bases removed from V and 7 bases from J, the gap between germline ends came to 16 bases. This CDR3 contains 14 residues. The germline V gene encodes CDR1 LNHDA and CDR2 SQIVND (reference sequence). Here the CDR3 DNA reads TGTGCCAGTAGTAAGGGGATGGGTCGTGATGAAGCTTTCTTT. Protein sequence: CASSKGMGRDEAFF.

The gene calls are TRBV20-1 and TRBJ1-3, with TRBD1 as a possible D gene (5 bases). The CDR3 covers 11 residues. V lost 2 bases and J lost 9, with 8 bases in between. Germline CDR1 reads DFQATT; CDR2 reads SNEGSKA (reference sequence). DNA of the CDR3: TGCAGTGCTAGAAAGGGGACCACCATATATTTT. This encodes CSARKGTTIYF.